This T cell receptor (beta chain) was recovered during a study of post-analysis software for immune sequencing data. Study-wide findings and caveats: The study found significantly lower normalized Chao1 diversity in multiple sclerosis patients than in controls.

Regarding this clonotype: What it binds is not known.

Sequencing libraries made from TCR beta cDNA carried unique molecular identifiers. Via MiXCR, TCRdb re-called the PCR reads, giving one row per CDR3 protein. Among about 540,000 distinct CDR3 sequences listed, 30% to 40% were seen once. This clonotype originated in a girl under 18 with multiple sclerosis. Sequenced material: blood.

The CDR3 DNA reads TGTGCCAGCAGCTTTGGGGGATGGGGAGAGACCCAGTACTTC. It encodes CASSFGGWGETQYF. The chain links TRBV5-6 to TRBJ2-5; either TRBD1 or TRBD2 may fit D (5 bases each). Per the germline V gene, CDR1 is SGHDT and CDR2 is YYEEEE. The CDR3 is 14 amino acids. Trimming shortened V by 2 bases and J by 4 bases, and 12 bases separated the two germline ends. Full variable domain (remainder filled in from reference TRBV5-6 and TRBJ2-5): DAGVTQSPTHLIKTRGQQVTLRCSPKSGHDTVSWYQQALGQGPQFIFQYYEEEERQRGNFPDRFSGHQFPNYSSELNVNALLLGDSALYLCASSFGGWGETQYFGPGTRLLVL.